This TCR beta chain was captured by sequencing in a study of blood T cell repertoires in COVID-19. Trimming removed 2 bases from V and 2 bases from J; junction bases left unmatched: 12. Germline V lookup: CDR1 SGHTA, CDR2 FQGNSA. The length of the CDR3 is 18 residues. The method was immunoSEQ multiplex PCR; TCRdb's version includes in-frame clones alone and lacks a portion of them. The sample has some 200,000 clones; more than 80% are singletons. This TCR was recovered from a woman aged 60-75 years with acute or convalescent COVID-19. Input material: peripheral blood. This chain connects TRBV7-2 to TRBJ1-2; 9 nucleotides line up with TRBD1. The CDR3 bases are TGTGCCAGCAGCTTACCTACCGGGACAGGGTGGATCAACTATGGCTACACCTTC. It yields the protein CASSLPTGTGWINYGYTF. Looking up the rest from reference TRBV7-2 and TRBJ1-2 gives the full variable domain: GAGVSQSPSNKVTEKGKDVELRCDPISGHTALYWYRQSLGQGLEFLIYFQGNSAPDKSGLPSDRFSAERTGGSVSTLTIQRTQQEDSAVYLCASSLPTGTGWINYGYTFGSGTRLTVV.